This T cell receptor beta chain was obtained from a study of CD8 T cells in ankylosing spondylitis. General study points: Disease-linked clones were reportedly significantly enriched in matched ankylosing spondylitis synovial fluid. Typical of ankylosing spondylitis blood, it appeared, was a TCR beta motif of several highly homologous variants. There were earlier reports of some motif variants in reactive arthritis synovial fluid and blood. Disease-linked clones bore a CD8+ phenotype, appearing relatively rarely in peripheral blood.

A word on this clonotype: The antigen remains unidentified.

Each TCR beta library was made by quantitative 5'-RACE that incorporated molecular barcodes. TCRdb used MiXCR to reprocess the 5' RACE reads, holding one entry per CDR3 protein. There are 750,000 to 850,000 distinct CDR3 sequences in the sample; approximately 10% occur only once, and 0.45% to 0.6% lies in the top ten. The sequencing sample was made of blood, either unsorted or a sorted T cell fraction (not recorded which). The receptor's source is a male donor with ankylosing spondylitis.

As DNA, the CDR3 is TGCAGTGCTAGAGATTCACGGGGGGATGAGACCCAGTACTTC. Amino acid sequence: CSARDSRGDETQYF. The rearrangement joins TRBV20-1 to TRBJ2-5; 7 nucleotides line up with TRBD2. With V trimmed by 0 bases and J by 5 bases, 6 bases remained unmatched. This CDR3 spans 14 amino acids. Germline assignment: CDR1 DFQATT and CDR2 SNEGSKA (reference sequence).